Here is one T cell receptor beta chain with its context. Its target is unknown. Germline V gives CDR1 MNHEY, CDR2 SVGEGT. This CDR3 has 16 residues. After removal of 2 bases from V and 0 bases from J, the junction contained 6 bases not matched to a gene. The data were taken from a study of T cell responses to AZD1222 COVID-19 vaccine. Study-level results: A mostly white British donor set with more females was recruited, and clonal diversity was possibly underestimated.

Assay used: immunoSEQ multiplex PCR; TCRdb lists only in-frame clones, some missing. The data show about 150,000 clones, 90% seen once. The chain carries TRBV6-2 or TRBV6-3 and TRBJ2-5; 7 bases align to TRBD2. The source of this sequence is an adult who received the AZD1222 COVID-19 vaccine. Material: peripheral blood, obtained 28 days after the second AZD1222 dose. The CDR3 nucleotides are TGTGCCAGCAGTTACGGGGCGGGGGTGTACCAAGAGACCCAGTACTTC. It yields the protein CASSYGAGVYQETQYF.